The entry below gives a single T cell receptor beta chain sequence along with its context. Its antigen is unknown. These data are taken from a study of monozygotic twins with inflammatory bowel disease. Findings of the study overall: The co-twins with IBD showed lower TCRbeta diversity (inverse Simpson) than their healthy siblings. Reduced clonotype sharing with other individuals was observed in IBD patients relative to healthy twins, especially with disease activity.

Sampling involved one blood draw (less than 2.7 ml) for every donor. This CDR3 spans 16 amino acids. Germline-derived CDR1 and CDR2 are MDHEN and SYDVKM. TCRdb reprocessed the 5' RACE reads, keeping one entry per CDR3 protein, no DNA. Its clone listing holds fewer than 550,000 distinct CDR3 sequences. Sequenced: blood. The receptor's source is a human donor with ulcerative colitis or Crohn's disease, or a healthy co-twin of an affected twin (not recorded which). The chain carries TRBV28 and TRBJ1-2. The CDR3 spells CASNERPLPINYGYTF.